This record covers a single T cell receptor (beta chain). Its antigen is unknown. TCRdb reanalyzed the 5' RACE reads and collapses them to one entry per CDR3 protein, without DNA. This sample contains 150,000 to 180,000 distinct CDR3 sequences. Germline-derived CDR1 and CDR2 are MNHEY and SVGEGT. The CDR3 spans 18 residues. This record comes from a study of T cells expressing NK-cell markers. Study-level background: All TCR beta repertoires analysed originated from sorted CD3+CD56+NKG2C+, CD3+CD56+NKG2C- and CD3+CD56-NKG2C+ T cells. Most of the eight sequenced donors tested HCMV-seropositive; one tested seronegative.

Findings of the study overall: The HCMV specificity of the expanded NKG2C+ T cell clones stayed unresolved.

The sample taken for sequencing was blood T cells: a sorted CD56 or NKG2C T cell subset, CD4+ or CD8+ T cells, or bulk PBMC T cells (not recorded which). This sequence originates from a woman aged 45 to 65 in good health. The V and J genes are TRBV6-2 or TRBV6-3 and TRBJ2-5; TCRdb reports TRBD1, a call that lacks DNA to check it against. The CDR3 loop is CASSNYHTGTADAETQYF.